This T cell receptor beta chain was identified during a study of human T cells and chemical hapten exposure. The study, taken as a whole, reports: TCRs above 1 in 1000 frequency stayed constant with DPC sensitization.

Library preparation tagged each individual cDNA molecule with a unique molecular identifier. As handled by the study authors: Samples contained a median of 95,638 TCRs, with a range of 23,224 to 690,600. A single record per CDR3 protein comes from TCRdb applying MiXCR to the 5' RACE reads. The V and J calls and clone size come from TCRdb's table, not from the authors' own analysis. The sample has around 100,000 distinct CDR3 sequences, 15% to 20% seen once. The authors' total RNA extraction used unfractionated whole blood. The CDR3 sequence is 15 residues long. J gave up 8 bases and V 2 bases, and 9 bases lay outside the gene matches. Germline V gives CDR1 SGHTA, CDR2 FQGTGA. This clonotype was observed at least ten times. Its antigen is still unknown.

The chain combines TRBV7-3 with TRBJ2-1; 7 nucleotides match TRBD2. The source of this sequence is a human donor in good health. CDR3 residues: CASSLSGLGAYEQFF. CDR3 nucleotide sequence: TGTGCCAGCAGCTTATCCGGACTAGGAGCTTATGAGCAGTTCTTC.